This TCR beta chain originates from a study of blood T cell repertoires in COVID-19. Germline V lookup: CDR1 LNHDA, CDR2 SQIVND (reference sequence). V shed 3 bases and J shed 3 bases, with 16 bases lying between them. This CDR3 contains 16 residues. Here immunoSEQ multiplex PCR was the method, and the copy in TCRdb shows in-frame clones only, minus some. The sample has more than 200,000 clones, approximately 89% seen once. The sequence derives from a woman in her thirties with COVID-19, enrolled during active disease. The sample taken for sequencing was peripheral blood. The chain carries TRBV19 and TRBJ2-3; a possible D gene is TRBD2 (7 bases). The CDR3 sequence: CASSIGRGARTDTQYF. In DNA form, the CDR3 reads TGTGCCAGTAGTATCGGTCGGGGGGCTCGGACAGATACGCAGTATTTT.